The entry that follows covers one TCR beta chain sequence. Its antigen is still unknown. The source of the sample is a study of cytomegalovirus exposure and HLA in healthy donors. General observations from the study: In vitro work confirmed that a few CMV-associated chains recognize CMV antigens. Reports showed the classifier diagnosing cytomegalovirus status with high specificity and sensitivity.

The table came from immunoSEQ multiplex PCR; TCRdb's copy has only in-frame clones and leaves some out. The sample lists about 360,000 clones; 86% were seen once. The germline V gene encodes CDR1 SQVTM and CDR2 ANQGSEA. V trimming: 5 bases; J trimming: 5 bases; junction bases outside the gene matches: 4. The CDR3 runs 12 residues. The chain recombines TRBV29-1 with TRBJ1-2; 8 nucleotides align to TRBD1. The TCR comes from a woman aged 18-29 years in good health and CMV-seronegative. Sequencing used PBMCs. The CDR3, as DNA: TGCAGCGTTCGACAGGGGTGGTATGGCTACACCTTC. It is translated as CSVRQGWYGYTF.